A selection of T cell receptor beta chains follows, all from one sample in a study of blood T cell repertoires in COVID-19. Method: immunoSEQ multiplex PCR; TCRdb's copy keeps in-frame clones and lacks some. Of 100,000 to 150,000 clones detected, 81% appear once; the ten largest clones hold approximately 18%. What was sequenced was peripheral blood. The receptors shown here come from a man under 40 with COVID-19, enrolled during active disease. CDR3s include the opening cysteine and the closing phenylalanine or tryptophan. D genes are given only for firm matches. The listing skips clone size in some rows; elsewhere it reads once, few, many or a size class.

D gene | J gene | clone size | V gene | CDR3 DNA | CDR3 protein
TRBD1 | TRBJ1-5 | - | TRBV12-3/TRBV12-4 | TGTGCCAGCAGCCCGGACAGGGGGCCCCAGCATTTT | CASSPDRGPQHF
TRBD1 | TRBJ2-4 | once | TRBV24-1 | TGTGCCACCAGTGACCAGTCGACAGGGTCGGACATTCAGTACTTC | CATSDQSTGSDIQYF
- | TRBJ2-3 | - | TRBV6-4 | TGTGCCAGCAGTGAGGAAGGCGGGCACAGAGATACGCAGTATTTT | CASSEEGGHRDTQYF
- | TRBJ2-6 | few | TRBV4-2 | TGTGCCAGCAGCCAAGACAAAAACTCTGGGGCCAACGTCCTGACTTTC | CASSQDKNSGANVLTF
- | TRBJ2-6 | - | TRBV19 | TGTGCCTCCTCCCAGTCTGGGGCCAACGTCCTGACTTTC | CASSQSGANVLTF
TRBD2 | TRBJ2-1 | - | TRBV29-1 | TGCAGCGCTATTACTAGTGCGGGGGGGTACAATGAGCAGTTCTTC | CSAITSAGGYNEQFF
- | TRBJ1-6 | - | TRBV23-1 | TGCGCCAGCAGTCAATCACGGCAGGGGCCCAGGGGAGCCCTCCACTTT | CASSQSRQGPRGALHF
- | TRBJ1-5 | once | TRBV6-1 | TGTGCCAGCAGTGAAGCTTCTACAGATCAGCCCCAGCATTTT | CASSEASTDQPQHF
TRBD1 | TRBJ1-6 | - | TRBV5-1 | TGCGCCAGCAGCTCAACGCACAGGGGTTGGGATTCACCCCTCCACTTT | CASSSTHRGWDSPLHF
- | TRBJ2-7 | few | TRBV3-1/TRBV3-2 | TGTGCCAGCAGCCGGGGCGGGGGGACAGTCTCCTACGAGCAGTACTTC | CASSRGGGTVSYEQYF
TRBD1 | TRBJ2-1 | - | TRBV6-1 | TGTGCCAGCAGTGAACTTGACAGGGTAGTAAAGAATGAGCAGTTCTTC | CASSELDRVVKNEQFF
TRBD1 | TRBJ2-7 | many | TRBV19 | TGTGCCAGTAGCCAGCCGAACAGGGGCGCCACTTACGAGCAGTACTTC | CASSQPNRGATYEQYF
- | TRBJ1-1 | - | TRBV9 | TGTGCCAGCAGCGTAGACTCAAAGAGGGAAGCTTTCTTT | CASSVDSKREAFF
TRBD2 | TRBJ2-3 | few | TRBV28 | TGCACCAGCGGGAGCGGGGGGTTAGATACGCAGTATTTT | CTSGSGGLDTQYF
TRBD1 | TRBJ1-6 | - | TRBV6-4 | TGTGCCAGCAGTGAACAGGGGAAGGGTTCACCCCTCCACTTT | CASSEQGKGSPLHF
- | TRBJ2-5 | - | TRBV7-6 | TGTGCCAGCAGCATGGACAGCCAAGAGACCCAGTACTTC | CASSMDSQETQYF
- | TRBJ1-2 | once | TRBV6-2/TRBV6-3 | TGTGCCAGCAGTTACGCCGACAGGTACTATGGCTACACCTTC | CASSYADRYYGYTF
TRBD2 | TRBJ2-3 | - | TRBV6-2/TRBV6-3 | TGTGCCAGCAGCCAGACTAGCGGGGAGATCACAGATACGCAGTATTTT | CASSQTSGEITDTQYF
- | TRBJ1-2 | - | TRBV4-1 | TGCGCCAGCAGCCAAGATACCAGGGGTAACTATGGCTACACCTTC | CASSQDTRGNYGYTF
TRBD2 | TRBJ2-5 | - | TRBV19 | TGTGCCAGTAGTATATTCCCCGGGACTAGCGGGCCAGACCAAGAGACCCAGTACTTC | CASSIFPGTSGPDQETQYF
- | TRBJ1-2 | - | TRBV27 | TGTGCCAGCAGTTTGGGGGGTGTGTCTGGCTACACCTTC | CASSLGGVSGYTF
- | TRBJ2-1 | - | TRBV27 | TGTGCCAGCATGCAAGTCCCCCGGGGCAATGAGCAGTTCTTC | CASMQVPRGNEQFF
- | TRBJ2-1 | - | TRBV19 | TGTGCCAGTAGTCCTTATCGGAATGAGCAGTTCTTC | CASSPYRNEQFF
TRBD1 | TRBJ2-2 | once | TRBV5-1 | TGCGCCAGCAGCCCGTCAACAGGGGGCAATCACGGGGAGCTGTTTTTT | CASSPSTGGNHGELFF
TRBD1 | TRBJ1-3 | once | TRBV6-5 | TGTGCCAGCAGCACTCAGGGGGCAATCGGAAACACCATATATTTT | CASSTQGAIGNTIYF
- | TRBJ1-2 | - | TRBV11-2 | TGTGCCAGCAGCTTAGATAAAGGGGTTGGCTACACCTTC | CASSLDKGVGYTF
- | TRBJ1-3 | - | TRBV14 | TGTGCCAGCAGCCAAGCGGCCTTCCGAGGCTCTGGAAACACCATATATTTT | CASSQAAFRGSGNTIYF
- | TRBJ1-2 | few | TRBV18 | TGTGCCAGCTCGACCACCCCCGGGGGTCCCAATTTTAGCTATGGCTACACCTTC | CASSTTPGGPNFSYGYTF
TRBD2 | TRBJ2-5 | - | TRBV7-2 | TGTGCCAGCAGCTGGGAGGGGGAGACCCAGTACTTC | CASSWEGETQYF
- | TRBJ1-4 | - | TRBV7-8 | TGTGCCAGCAGTCTCTACGACAGCTCAAATGAAAAACTGTTTTTT | CASSLYDSSNEKLFF
TRBD2 | TRBJ2-2 | - | TRBV28 | TGTGCCAGCAGTGAGCCCGTAGCGGGAAAGAACACCGGGGAGCTGTTTTTT | CASSEPVAGKNTGELFF
- | TRBJ1-1 | - | TRBV5-1 | TGCGCCAGCAGGACCGGGACGGCTCGGGAGGAAGCTTTCTTT | CASRTGTAREEAFF
- | TRBJ2-1 | few | TRBV4-1 | TGCGCCAGCAGCCAAGAGGAGGTCCCCACCAACAATGAGCAGTTCTTC | CASSQEEVPTNNEQFF
- | TRBJ1-5 | - | TRBV4-1 | TGCGCCAGCAGCCAGACAGGCCTCCAGCCCCAGCATTTT | CASSQTGLQPQHF
TRBD1 | TRBJ2-1 | medium-sized | TRBV6-4 | TGTGCCAGCAGTGAGGACAGGAACATCAATGAGCAGTTCTTC | CASSEDRNINEQFF
TRBD2 | TRBJ2-3 | few | TRBV19 | TGTGCCAGTAGTACCGTGACTAGCGGGAGAACAGATACGCAGTATTTT | CASSTVTSGRTDTQYF
- | TRBJ1-3 | few | TRBV28 | TGTGCCAGCGGGCGACAGGACCTCTCTGGAAACACCATATATTTT | CASGRQDLSGNTIYF
TRBD1 | TRBJ2-1 | - | TRBV5-1 | TGCGCCAGCAGTGCTTCCGGACAGGGCAATGAGCAGTTCTTC | CASSASGQGNEQFF
- | TRBJ2-5 | - | TRBV7-6 | TGTGCCAGCAGCCCTGGGCCCGTCCCGGAGACCCAGTACTTC | CASSPGPVPETQYF
TRBD2 | TRBJ2-1 | many | TRBV6-1 | TGTGCCAGCAGTGAAGCGCAGACTAGCGGAACCTACAATGAGCAGTTCTTC | CASSEAQTSGTYNEQFF
TRBD1 | TRBJ1-5 | - | TRBV4-1 | TGCGCCAGCAGCCAAGATCCAGGGACAGGGGGTTGGCCCCAGCATTTT | CASSQDPGTGGWPQHF
- | TRBJ1-2 | - | TRBV19 | TGTGCCAGTAGTCACGGGGAACAATTTGGCTACACCTTC | CASSHGEQFGYTF
- | TRBJ1-5 | - | TRBV19 | TGTGCCAGTAGTATAAGGGGTGGCAATCAGCCCCAGCATTTT | CASSIRGGNQPQHF
- | TRBJ1-3 | - | TRBV10-3 | TGTGCCATCAGTGAGGACAGGCCAATGTCTGGAAACACCATATATTTT | CAISEDRPMSGNTIYF
- | TRBJ2-1 | few | TRBV11-2 | TGTGCCAGCAGCTCCAACAGGGTAAATGAGCAGTTCTTC | CASSSNRVNEQFF